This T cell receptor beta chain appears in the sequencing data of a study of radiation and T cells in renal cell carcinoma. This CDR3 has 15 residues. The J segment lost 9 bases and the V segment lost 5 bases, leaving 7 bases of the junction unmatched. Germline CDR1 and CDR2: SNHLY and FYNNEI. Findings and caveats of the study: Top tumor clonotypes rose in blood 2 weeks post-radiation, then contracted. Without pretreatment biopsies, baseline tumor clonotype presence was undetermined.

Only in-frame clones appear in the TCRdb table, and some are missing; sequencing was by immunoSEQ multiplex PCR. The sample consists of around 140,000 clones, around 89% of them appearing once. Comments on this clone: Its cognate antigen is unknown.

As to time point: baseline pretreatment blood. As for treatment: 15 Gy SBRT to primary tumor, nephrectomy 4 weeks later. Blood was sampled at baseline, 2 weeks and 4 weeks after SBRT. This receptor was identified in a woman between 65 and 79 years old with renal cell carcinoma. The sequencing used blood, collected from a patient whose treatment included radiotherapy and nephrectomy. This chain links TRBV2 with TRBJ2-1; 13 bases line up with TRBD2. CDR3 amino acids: CASSPTSGGAGEQFF. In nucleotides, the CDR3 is TGTGCCAGCAGTCCAACTAGCGGGGGGGCGGGTGAGCAGTTCTTC.